This T cell receptor (beta chain) was sequenced during a study of T-cell reconstitution after alpha-beta-depleted transplantation in children. Study-level findings and limits: Reportedly, only several hundred clones from non-depleted graft cells drove alpha-beta T-cell counts at about two months.

This clonotype has more than one count but fewer than ten. Its antigen is not known. Unique molecular identifiers were incorporated into the prepared TCRbeta library. TCRdb reprocessed the PCR reads with MiXCR, giving one entry per CDR3 protein. Counted here are roughly 490,000 distinct CDR3 sequences, roughly an eighth occurring once; the ten biggest clones make up approximately 15%. The V and J ends lost 9 bases and 5 bases, in that order; junction bases with no gene match: 12. CDR1 ENHRY and CDR2 SYGVKD come from the germline V gene. CDR3 size: 15 residues. Sample: PBMCs, mostly from graft donor cells, taken 180 days after TCRalphabeta/CD19-depleted stem cell transplant. The chain links TRBV10-3 to TRBJ2-1; the match to TRBD2 covers 8 bases. This clonotype was sampled from a female patient between 2 and 15 years old who had a stem cell transplant for aplastic anemia, so the T cells may come from the graft donor. The CDR3 DNA follows: TGTGCCATGGCGGTGACGGGAGGGCGCGACAATGAGCAGTTCTTC. Translation: CAMAVTGGRDNEQFF.